A selection of T cell receptor beta chains follows, all from one sample in a study of T cell repertoires in cytomegalovirus infection. The antigens these receptors bind are not known. TCRdb re-analysed the reads in MiXCR, keeping a single row per CDR3 protein. The sample includes 300,000 or so distinct CDR3 sequences, around 25% seen only once; the top ten take roughly 13%. Sequenced here: cultured PBMCs, sampled from culture after CMV antigen stimulation. The receptors shown here come from a human donor in good health (CMV status not recorded). Some clones in this sample may be carry-over from other donors' samples. Each CDR3 is given with its conserved first and last residue. A D gene is named only where the DNA matches it firmly. The size of a clone is reported for some rows only, either as once, few or many, or as a class for expanded clones.

v_call: TRBV28
clone_size: once
j_call: TRBJ1-2
d_call: TRBD1
cdr3_length: 17
cdr3_aa: CPSSLPTGTGRNDGYTF
cdr3_nt: TGTCCCAGCAGTTTACCCACCGGGACAGGGCGAAATGATGGCTACACCTTC

v_call: TRBV7-2
clone_size: NA
j_call: TRBJ2-7
d_call: NA
cdr3_length: 16
cdr3_aa: CASSLARTALGYEQYF
cdr3_nt: TGTGCCAGCAGCTTAGCGAGGACAGCGTTGGGCTACGAGCAGTACTTC

v_call: TRBV7-2
clone_size: many
j_call: TRBJ2-1
d_call: TRBD2
cdr3_length: 18
cdr3_aa: CASSLKVELAGGWNEQFF
cdr3_nt: TGTGCCAGCAGCTTAAAGGTCGAACTAGCGGGAGGGTGGAATGAGCAGTTCTTC

v_call: TRBV7-6
clone_size: many
j_call: TRBJ1-1
d_call: NA
cdr3_length: 14
cdr3_aa: CASSSTRLGTEAFF
cdr3_nt: TGTGCCAGCAGCTCCACCCGACTAGGCACTGAAGCTTTCTTT

v_call: TRBV6-4
clone_size: many
j_call: TRBJ1-1
d_call: NA
cdr3_length: 13
cdr3_aa: CASSDRDNTEAFF
cdr3_nt: TGTGCCAGCAGTGACCGGGACAACACTGAAGCTTTCTTT

v_call: TRBV7-2
clone_size: NA
j_call: TRBJ2-3
d_call: NA
cdr3_length: 14
cdr3_aa: CASSPTAGTDTQYF
cdr3_nt: TGTGCCAGCAGCCCCACGGCGGGCACAGATACGCAGTATTTT

v_call: TRBV6-2/TRBV6-3
clone_size: NA
j_call: TRBJ1-1
d_call: NA
cdr3_length: 13
cdr3_aa: CASSYRINTEAFF
cdr3_nt: TGTGCCAGCAGTTACAGAATAAACACTGAAGCTTTCTTT

v_call: TRBV24-1
clone_size: NA
j_call: TRBJ2-3
d_call: TRBD2
cdr3_length: 17
cdr3_aa: CATSDSGLAGGRYTQYF
cdr3_nt: TGTGCCACCAGTGATTCGGGACTAGCGGGAGGTCGGTATACGCAGTATTTT

v_call: TRBV14
clone_size: NA
j_call: TRBJ1-1
d_call: NA
cdr3_length: 14
cdr3_aa: CASSQGELATEAFF
cdr3_nt: TGTGCCAGCAGCCAGGGAGAGTTGGCCACTGAAGCTTTCTTT

v_call: TRBV5-1
clone_size: few
j_call: TRBJ2-7
d_call: NA
cdr3_length: 14
cdr3_aa: CASSSLGYNYEQYF
cdr3_nt: TGCGCCAGCAGCTCGCTAGGGTATAACTACGAGCAGTACTTC

v_call: TRBV7-9
clone_size: NA
j_call: TRBJ2-1
d_call: TRBD1
cdr3_length: 14
cdr3_aa: CANTGQGSYNEQFF
cdr3_nt: TGTGCCAACACCGGACAGGGCTCCTACAATGAGCAGTTCTTC

v_call: TRBV3-1
clone_size: NA
j_call: TRBJ2-1
d_call: TRBD2
cdr3_length: 17
cdr3_aa: CASSLGLAGMAVHEQFF
cdr3_nt: TGTGCCAGCAGCCTGGGACTAGCGGGAATGGCGGTCCATGAGCAGTTCTTC

v_call: TRBV4-1
clone_size: NA
j_call: TRBJ2-7
d_call: TRBD1
cdr3_length: 15
cdr3_aa: CASSHHKDRADEQYF
cdr3_nt: TGCGCCAGCAGCCACCACAAGGACAGGGCCGACGAGCAGTACTTC

v_call: TRBV7-2
clone_size: NA
j_call: TRBJ2-1
d_call: NA
cdr3_length: 12
cdr3_aa: CASSLVATPPVF
cdr3_nt: TGTGCCAGCAGCTTAGTCGCGACTCCCCCGGTCTTC

v_call: TRBV19
clone_size: NA
j_call: TRBJ1-2
d_call: NA
cdr3_length: 13
cdr3_aa: CATYRRNPYGYTF
cdr3_nt: TGTGCCACCTATAGACGCAATCCCTATGGCTACACCTTC

v_call: TRBV28
clone_size: few
j_call: TRBJ2-1
d_call: NA
cdr3_length: 16
cdr3_aa: CASSSPTTLSYNEQFF
cdr3_nt: TGTGCCAGCAGTTCCCCCACTACCCTGTCCTACAATGAGCAGTTCTTC